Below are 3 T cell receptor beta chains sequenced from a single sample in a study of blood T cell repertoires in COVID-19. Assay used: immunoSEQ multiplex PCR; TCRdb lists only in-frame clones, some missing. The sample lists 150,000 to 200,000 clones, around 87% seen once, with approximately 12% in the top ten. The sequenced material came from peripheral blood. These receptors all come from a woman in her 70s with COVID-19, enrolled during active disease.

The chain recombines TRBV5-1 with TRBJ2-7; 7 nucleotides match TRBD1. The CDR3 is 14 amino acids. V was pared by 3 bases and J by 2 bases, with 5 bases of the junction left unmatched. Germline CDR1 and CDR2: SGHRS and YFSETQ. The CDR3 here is CASSWRTGPYEQYF. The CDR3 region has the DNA TGCGCCAGCAGCTGGAGGACAGGACCCTACGAGCAGTACTTC.

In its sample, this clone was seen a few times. The CDR3 DNA is TGTGCCAGCAGCCAGCTTGGTACTCGCGGGAGGGCCCTCTACAATGAGCAGTTCTTC. Residues: CASSQLGTRGRALYNEQFF. The J gene is TRBJ2-1, the V gene TRBV14, with TRBD2 identical over 9 bases. The CDR3 runs to 19 residues. The V segment lost 3 bases and the J segment 3 bases; nucleotides outside the gene matches: 15. Germline CDR1 SGHDN, CDR2 FVKESK.

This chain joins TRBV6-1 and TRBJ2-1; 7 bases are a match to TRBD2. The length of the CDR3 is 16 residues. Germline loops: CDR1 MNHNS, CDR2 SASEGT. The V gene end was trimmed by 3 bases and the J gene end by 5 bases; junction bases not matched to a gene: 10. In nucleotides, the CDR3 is TGTGCCAGCAGTGATTCCTGGCGGGAGCGGAACAATGAGCAGTTCTTC. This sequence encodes CASSDSWRERNNEQFF.